The TCR beta chain described here comes from a study of cytomegalovirus exposure and HLA in healthy donors. The CDR3 loop spans 17 amino acids. The V gene's germline CDR1 is MNHNS and CDR2 SASEGT. The V gene lost 3 bases and the J gene lost 0 bases, with 15 bases spanning the gap. A remark on this clone: Its antigen remains unidentified.

Primers for the PCR totalled 60 Vbeta and 13 Jbeta. This table comes from immunoSEQ multiplex PCR, and its TCRdb copy is limited to in-frame clones, with some not included. The sample shows roughly 110,000 clones, approximately 70% of them seen only once. General observations from the study: In vitro, a few CMV-associated chains proved specific for CMV antigens. In a later analysis, parvovirus B19, influenza, CMV and Epstein-Barr virus appeared linked to several top co-occurrence clusters.

Source material: PBMCs. The clonotype comes from a man aged 25-45 years in good health and CMV-seropositive. The V call is TRBV6-1, the J call TRBJ2-1; D gene uncertain. CDR3 protein: CASSEENFFISYNEQFF. The CDR3 DNA follows: TGTGCCAGCAGTGAGGAGAACTTCTTCATCTCCTACAATGAGCAGTTCTTC.